This entry features one T cell receptor (beta chain) sequence. No antigen is known for it. The data stem from a study of T cells in Graves' hyperthyroidism and ophthalmopathy. Study-level background: Peripheral blood was acquired at first diagnosis, ahead of any therapy whatsoever. Study observations and caveats: In the analysis, a 13 V-J model separated ophthalmopathy from stable hyperthyroidism.

From germline, CDR1 is MDHEN and CDR2 SYDVKM. V was pared by 3 bases and J by 0 bases, with 9 bases between. The CDR3 is 14 amino acids. Amplified regions were TCR beta CDR3 sequences from RNA transcripts. HTBI primers were employed in a first-round RT-PCR of the TCR CDR3. From the multiplex PCR reads, TCRdb called clonotypes with MiXCR, one entry per CDR3 protein. The sample includes fewer than 450,000 distinct CDR3 sequences, about 18% of them seen just once. This TCR derives from a man aged 18-30 years with Graves' ophthalmopathy. Sequencing input: blood. The rearrangement uses TRBV28 and TRBJ2-7; the D gene is possibly TRBD2 (5 bases). Here the CDR3 reads CASSFYEGSYEQYF. In DNA form, the CDR3 reads TGTGCCAGCAGTTTTTACGAGGGCTCCTACGAGCAGTACTTC.